This T cell receptor beta chain was recovered during a study of PD-1 blockade in classical Hodgkin lymphoma. Germline V CDR1 and CDR2: SNHLY, FYNNEI. CDR3 length equals 12 residues. V was cut by 1 base and J by 7 bases, with 2 bases left in between. Time point: newly diagnosed, previously untreated cHL patient sample. Magnetic negative selection was used to purify CD4+ T cells from PBMCs that had been thawed. Some clones are missing from TCRdb's copy, which holds only in-frame ones; the method was immunoSEQ multiplex PCR. The sample lists 20,000 to 25,000 clones; over 90% were seen once. The source of this sequence is a human donor with classical Hodgkin lymphoma. The sequenced sample was CD4+ T cells from blood. The rearrangement links TRBV2 to TRBJ1-6; no reliable D call. CDR3 coding DNA: TGTGCCAGCAGTGAAGGGAATTCACCCCTCCACTTT. It translates to CASSEGNSPLHF.